This T cell receptor beta chain appears in the sequencing data of a study of blood T cells in healthy people across ages. V shed 3 bases and J shed 4 bases, with 15 bases lying between them. Germline CDR1 and CDR2: SGDLS and YYNGEE. The length of the CDR3 is 15 residues. Together with a sample-barcoded 5' primer, a J-beta primer mix was included in a second PCR lasting about 7 to 12 cycles. TCRdb re-analysed the 5' RACE reads in MiXCR, keeping a single row per CDR3 protein. The sample holds 650,000 to 1,000,000 distinct CDR3 sequences; 35% to 40% are singletons and the top ten take under 15%. The genes are TRBV9 and TRBJ2-3; TRBD2 might be the D (6 bases). The receptor was isolated from a man aged 18 to 29 in good health. Sequences were obtained from blood. The CDR3 sequence: CASSATSVGADTQYF. DNA of the CDR3: TGTGCCAGCAGCGCGACTAGTGTAGGGGCAGATACGCAGTATTTT.